This entry concerns a single T cell receptor (beta chain). Its specific antigen is unknown. No much larger clone exists at a distance of one base, and base qualities are not known. This entry belongs to a study of shared clonotypes between healthy human individuals (dated by TCRdb to about 2020). About the study as a whole: The cohort included a few men and a couple of women between 18 and 49 years of age. For each donor, three plates each were used for CD4 naive and CD4 memory, two plates were used for CD8 naive, and one plate was used for CD8 memory. The study deeply sequenced blood TCR repertoires of about 5 healthy adults to estimate repertoire size and the extent of clonotype sharing between individuals. Libraries were prepared and TCR repertoires were sequenced by different laboratories using diverse techniques, in order to increase sequencing depth and limit assay-specific biases. Each donor's leukapheresis produced roughly between about 0.8 and 8.9 billion PBMCs. The research as a whole found: Based on pairwise subsampling, the degree of clonotype sharing among donors was expected to be affected by sequencing depth. Sharing across a handful of donors was observed for about 5% of naive CD4, over 3% of naive CD8, 2.3% of memory CD4, and roughly 0.4% of memory CD8 clonotypes. Compared with non-shared clonotypes, clonotypes shared by all four sorted-subset donors had higher generation probabilities. Naive subsets generally had larger estimated clonotype richness than memory subsets did. Rarefaction of sorted-subset datasets indicated incomplete sequencing despite the large sequencing depth. Sampling was restricted to blood, and TCR repertoires in tissues likely differ from the TCR repertoires found in blood. Because the study included only a small number of donors, the genetic and exposure-history diversity represented was limited.

Using the deep immunoSEQ assay, multiplex PCR amplified TCR CDR3 regions from genomic DNA. Genomic DNA extracted from each cell subset was distributed evenly over all wells of several immunoSEQ 96-well plates, and each plate served as one replicate. For sorted subsets, around 200 ng genomic DNA, equal to 30,000 or so T cell genomes, was loaded into each replicate PCR. Purified libraries were quantified with a Qubit 3.0 fluorometer, sized on a Bioanalyzer 2100, and re-quantified with the KAPA Library Quantification kit. A separate single-read 150-cycle Illumina NextSeq 550 flow cell was used to sequence each immunoSEQ 96-well plate. Per the source publication's procedure: Because the immunoSEQ output included only junctional sequences and no quality scores, the filtering could not be the same as the filtering used for full-length reads. To assign V/J genes and CDR3, sequences were annotated using PyIR, a Python wrapper for IgBLAST v1.9, with IMGT germline references. Reads were removed for weak V/J assignments (E-value above 1e-6), missing CDR3, stop codons, out-of-frame junctions, or ambiguous translated residues. A V3J clonotype was defined by an identical inferred V gene, J gene, and CDR3 amino acid sequence. To compute the percentage overlap between repertoires, the number of shared unique clonotypes was divided by the size of the smaller repertoire. RTK rarefaction, the Chao1 estimator, and Recon v2.1 estimates of unobserved clonotypes were used to assess repertoire richness. For all TCRbeta clonotypes obtained by the gDNA method from several donors, generation probabilities were computed with OLGA. TCRdb took over this immuneACCESS table, retaining in-frame rearrangements with V and J assigned. Such tables are incomplete; in checked studies, under half of the missing clones stem from an unresolved V gene, and the remainder is unexplained. For V, J and clone size, that table is used; D and trimming come from the DNA. The sample has some 1 million clones on record, about 70% of them singletons. The top ten hold over 1.3% of the sample.

The germline ends are 13 bases apart after V is trimmed by 8 bases and J by 0 bases. The CDR3 starts with the cysteine, ends with the phenylalanine, and has 14 residues. Left in the record is the CDR3 DNA by itself, 42 bases read in frame from the first base. As encoded in the germline V gene, CDR1 is SNHLY while CDR2 is FYNNEI. The donors were healthy, HIV-negative adults who had no recently reported acute infections or vaccinations. Only Caucasian adults living in Nashville, Tennessee, USA were represented among the donors. CD4+ T cells were enriched through magnetic negative selection, after which naive cells were positively selected on CD45RA and the remaining negative fraction served as the memory subset. After blood collection by leukapheresis, PBMCs were isolated using Ficoll-Histopaque density gradient centrifugation and then cryopreserved in the vapor phase of liquid nitrogen. Analytical flow cytometry was used to check the purity and quantity of every magnetically sorted T cell population. From each sorted fraction, genomic DNA was isolated and quantified by UV absorbance on a Nanodrop 2000c.

The TCR was taken from a man aged 18-30 years in good health. This chain is built from TRBV2 and TRBJ2-5, with TRBD2 as a weak D call on 6 bases. The sequenced sample was memory CD4+ T cells sorted from blood. Interpreted using the paper, the cell subset or site label stands for: CD45RA-negative fraction. The CDR3 loop reads CASGGTAYQETQYF. The DNA reads as follows: TGTGCCAGCGGAGGGACGGCGTACCAAGAGACCCAGTACTTC.